This T cell receptor (beta chain) was found in a study of T-cell memory formation after mild COVID-19. Study details: The TCR clusters were mostly specific to one donor. Overall study results and limits: Second-wave clones that peaked on day 37 lacked confirmed SARS-CoV-2 specificity. Of the contracting clones, CD4+ ones lay mainly in CM and EM, and CD8+ ones in EMRA. Contracting clones from day 15 to 85 showed balanced CD4/CD8; later expanders favored CD4+.

In germline, CDR1 is SGHRS, CDR2 YFSETQ. J was trimmed by 5 bases and V by 1 base; bases with no gene match: 9. The length of the CDR3 is 16 residues. TCRdb reanalysed the 5' RACE reads using MiXCR and keeps one entry per CDR3 protein. The data contain 200,000 to 250,000 distinct CDR3 sequences, just over 9.5% of them seen just once; the ten biggest clones take up 3.5% to 4%. This clonotype was found a few times. Antigen unknown. The chain links TRBV5-1 to TRBJ2-5; 9 nucleotides line up with TRBD2. The origin of this receptor is a man younger than 35 who had mild COVID-19 (a few samples of this study predate the infection). Cell type and time point are not known. Material for sequencing was PBMCs or a T cell subset sorted from them (not recorded which). This chain's CDR3 is CASSLFPAGGAETQYF. The DNA for the CDR3 is TGCGCCAGCAGCTTGTTCCCAGCGGGGGGCGCGGAGACCCAGTACTTC.